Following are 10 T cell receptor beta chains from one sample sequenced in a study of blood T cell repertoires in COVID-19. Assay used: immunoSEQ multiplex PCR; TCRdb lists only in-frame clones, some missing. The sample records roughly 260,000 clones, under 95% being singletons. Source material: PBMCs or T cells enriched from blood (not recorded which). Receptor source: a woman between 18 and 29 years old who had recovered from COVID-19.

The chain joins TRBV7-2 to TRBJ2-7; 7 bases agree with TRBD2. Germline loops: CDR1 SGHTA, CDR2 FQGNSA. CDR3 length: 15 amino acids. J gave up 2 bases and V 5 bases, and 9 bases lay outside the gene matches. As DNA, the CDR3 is TGTGCCAGCAGCCCCTACGTGGGGGGGACCTACGAGCAGTACTTC. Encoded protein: CASSPYVGGTYEQYF.

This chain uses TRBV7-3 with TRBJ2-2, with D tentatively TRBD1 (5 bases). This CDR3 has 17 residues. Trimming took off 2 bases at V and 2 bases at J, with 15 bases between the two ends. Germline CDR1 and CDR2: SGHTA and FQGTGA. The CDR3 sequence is CASSLGPIGVNTGELFF. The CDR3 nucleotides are TGTGCCAGCAGCTTAGGGCCCATAGGGGTTAACACCGGGGAGCTGTTTTTT.

CDR3 nucleotide sequence: TGTGCCAGCAGCGCCCGGCGGGGAGAGACCCAGTACTTC. This encodes CASSARRGETQYF. The chain recombines TRBV11-2 with TRBJ2-5; D perhaps matches TRBD2 (6 bases). The CDR3 runs 13 residues. From germline, CDR1 is SGHAT and CDR2 FQNNGV. Between the trimmed V and J ends, which lost 5 bases and 4 bases, there was a span of 11 bases.

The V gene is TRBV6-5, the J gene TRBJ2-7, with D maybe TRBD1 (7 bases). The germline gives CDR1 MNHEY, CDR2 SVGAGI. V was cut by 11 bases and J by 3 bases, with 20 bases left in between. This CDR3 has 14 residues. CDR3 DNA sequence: TGTGCCGCCCAGGGGGGACAAAGAGTCTACGAGCAGTACTTC. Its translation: CAAQGGQRVYEQYF.

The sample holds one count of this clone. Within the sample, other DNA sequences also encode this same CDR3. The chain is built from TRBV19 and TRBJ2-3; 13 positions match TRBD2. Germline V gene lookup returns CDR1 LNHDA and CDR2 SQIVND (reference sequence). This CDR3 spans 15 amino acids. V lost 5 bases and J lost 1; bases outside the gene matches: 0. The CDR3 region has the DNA TGTGCCAGTAGTGGACTAGCGGGGGGCACAGATACGCAGTATTTT. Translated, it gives CASSGLAGGTDTQYF.

The CDR3 DNA follows: TGTGCCAGCAGCTTGAAACAGCTATATAGCAATCAGCCCCAGCATTTT. Its translation: CASSLKQLYSNQPQHF. The chain is built from TRBV5-8 and TRBJ1-5; D remains unclear. Germline CDR1 SGHTS, CDR2 YDEGEE. The ends were cut back, 1 base at V and 0 bases at J, with 11 bases in the middle. The CDR3 consists of 16 residues.

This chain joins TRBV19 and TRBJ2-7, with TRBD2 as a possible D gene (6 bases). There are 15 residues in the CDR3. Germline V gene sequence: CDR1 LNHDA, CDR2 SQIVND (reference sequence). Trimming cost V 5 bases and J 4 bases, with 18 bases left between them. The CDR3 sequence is CASSRPGRGKYEQYF. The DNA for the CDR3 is TGTGCCAGTAGTCGCCCGGGGCGGGGCAAATACGAGCAGTACTTC.

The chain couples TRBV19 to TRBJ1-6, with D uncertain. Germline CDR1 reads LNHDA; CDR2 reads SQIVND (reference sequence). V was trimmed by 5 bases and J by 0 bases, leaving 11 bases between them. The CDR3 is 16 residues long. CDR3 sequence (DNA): TGTGCCAGTAGTTTGCATACTAGCTCCTATAATTCACCCCTCCACTTT. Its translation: CASSLHTSSYNSPLHF.

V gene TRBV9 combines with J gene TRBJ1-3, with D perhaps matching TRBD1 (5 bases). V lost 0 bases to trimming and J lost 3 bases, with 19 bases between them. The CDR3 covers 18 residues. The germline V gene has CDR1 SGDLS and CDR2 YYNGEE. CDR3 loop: CASSVDPGGRGYGNTIYF. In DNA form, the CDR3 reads TGTGCCAGCAGCGTAGACCCCGGGGGTAGGGGATATGGAAACACCATATATTTT.

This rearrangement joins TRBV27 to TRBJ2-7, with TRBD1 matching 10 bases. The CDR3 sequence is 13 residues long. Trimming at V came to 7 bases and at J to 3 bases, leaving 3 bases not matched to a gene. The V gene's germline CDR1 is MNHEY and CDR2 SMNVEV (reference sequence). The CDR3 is CASKRTGGYEQYF. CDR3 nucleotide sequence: TGTGCCAGCAAGCGGACAGGGGGCTACGAGCAGTACTTC.